Shown below are 4 T cell receptor beta chains from a single sample sequenced in a study of blood T cell repertoires in COVID-19. Only in-frame clones appear in the TCRdb table, and some are missing; sequencing was by immunoSEQ multiplex PCR. There are roughly 120,000 clones in the sample; 88% occur only once, and around 3.2% lies in the top ten. Source material: peripheral blood. All receptors derive from a woman between 50 and 59 years old with acute or convalescent COVID-19.

CDR3 region: CASRGDNRGARGYTF. CDR3 coding DNA: TGTGCCAGCAGAGGGGATAACAGGGGGGCCCGTGGCTACACCTTC. The chain combines TRBV6-5 with TRBJ1-2, with TRBD1 matching over 8 bases. The CDR3 covers 15 residues. The V segment lost 6 bases and the J segment 7 bases; nucleotides outside the gene matches: 13. Germline V gene sequence: CDR1 MNHEY, CDR2 SVGAGI.

The count of this clone is one. This chain joins TRBV5-1 and TRBJ1-4; D is unresolved. Germline V lookup: CDR1 SGHRS, CDR2 YFSETQ. V was trimmed by 1 base and J by 2 bases, leaving 9 bases between them. This CDR3 region has 15 residues. The CDR3 DNA is TGCGCCAGCAGCTTGCCCGAGGGTACTAATGAAAAACTGTTTTTT. Translating it yields CASSLPEGTNEKLFF. Using reference TRBV5-1 and TRBJ1-4 for the parts outside the CDR3, the full variable domain is KAGVTQTPRYLIKTRGQQVTLSCSPISGHRSVSWYQQTPGQGLQFLFEYFSETQRNKGNFPGRFSGRQFSNSRSEMNVSTLELGDSALYLCASSLPEGTNEKLFFGSGTQLSVL.

V is TRBV29-1 and J is TRBJ2-7; 7 nucleotides line up with TRBD1. CDR3 length: 14 residues. Germline loops: CDR1 SQVTM, CDR2 ANQGSEA. V lost 7 bases to trimming and J lost 7 bases; unmatched junction nucleotides: 16. The CDR3 region is CSARRRQGTDEQYF. Here the CDR3 DNA reads TGCAGCGCCCGGCGCAGACAGGGAACGGATGAGCAGTACTTC.

This rearrangement joins TRBV11-1 to TRBJ2-1; 7 bases match TRBD2. V trimming: 5 bases; J trimming: 5 bases; junction bases outside the gene matches: 9. This CDR3 contains 15 residues. Looked up from germline, CDR1 is SGHAT and CDR2 is FQDESV (reference sequence). The CDR3 DNA follows: TGTGCCAGCAGCCCGGGAGGTCCTGGGGACAATGAGCAGTTCTTC. This gives the protein CASSPGGPGDNEQFF.